Following are 3 T cell receptor beta chains from one sample sequenced in a study of T cells after yellow fever vaccination. Via MiXCR, TCRdb re-called the 5' RACE reads, giving one row per CDR3 protein. This sample carries fewer than 450,000 distinct CDR3 sequences, about 4% of them seen once, and the ten largest clones take 20% to 30%. This specimen was PBMCs, taken 5 days after the yellow fever booster vaccination. The receptors originated from a man aged 18 to 30 who received the YFV17D yellow fever vaccine.

The chain combines TRBV4-1 with TRBJ1-2; D is undetermined. The CDR3 runs 14 residues. V shed 0 bases and J shed 5 bases, with 10 bases lying between them. Germline CDR1 reads MGHRA; CDR2 reads YSYEKL. The CDR3 DNA follows: TGCGCCAGCAGCCAAGATAAGTGGTGGTATGGCTACACCTTC. It yields the protein CASSQDKWWYGYTF.

The chain uses TRBV7-9 and TRBJ2-1, with 8 bases that match TRBD2. The V gene end was trimmed by 3 bases and the J gene end by 4 bases; junction bases not matched to a gene: 2. Germline CDR1 reads SEHNR; CDR2 reads FQNEAQ (reference sequence). This CDR3 is built from 14 residues. The CDR3 coding sequence is TGTGCCAGCAGCTTCCGGGGGGGTTACAATGAGCAGTTCTTC. Translation: CASSFRGGYNEQFF.

This clonotype was picked up many times. The chain recombines TRBV7-8 with TRBJ1-6, with D maybe TRBD1 (5 bases). Germline loops: CDR1 SGHVS, CDR2 FQNEAQ. V was shortened by 5 bases and J by 8 bases, with 10 bases between the two germline ends. The CDR3 covers 13 residues. CDR3 residues: CASSKGPDSPLHF. CDR3 coding DNA: TGTGCCAGCAGCAAGGGGCCGGATTCACCCCTCCACTTT.